What follows are 29 T cell receptor beta chains derived from one specimen sequenced in a study of T cell changes during pregnancy in multiple sclerosis. Libraries were prepared by immunoSEQ multiplex PCR; TCRdb keeps only in-frame clonotypes and omits some of them. Of 65,000 to 70,000 clones listed, approximately 92% were seen once; the top ten hold 2%. The sequencing used peripheral blood, collected in the third trimester of pregnancy. The receptor source for this set is a female donor in good health, enrolled as a control in a pregnancy study.

This clone occurred once. The V gene is TRBV5-4, the J gene TRBJ2-3; D unresolved. Trimming removed 3 bases at V and 0 bases at J, with 11 bases between. The CDR3 contains 15 residues. Germline values: CDR1 SGHNT, CDR2 YYREEE (reference sequence). The CDR3 spells CASSYIPTSTDTQYF. The CDR3 DNA is TGTGCCAGCAGCTATATCCCGACTAGCACAGATACGCAGTATTTT. Using reference TRBV5-4 and TRBJ2-3 for the parts outside the CDR3, the full variable domain is ETGVTQSPTHLIKTRGQQVTLRCSSQSGHNTVSWYQQALGQGPQFIFQYYREEENGRGNFPPRFSGLQFPNYSSELNVNALELDDSALYLCASSYIPTSTDTQYFGPGTRLTVL.

The chain employs TRBV16 and TRBJ2-7; the D is unclear. Between the trimmed V and J ends, which lost 3 bases and 7 bases, there was a span of 7 bases. Germline V gives CDR1 KGHSY, CDR2 FQNENV. The CDR3 covers 11 residues. Here the CDR3 DNA reads TGTGCCAGCAGCCAGTCCGGGGAGCAGTACTTC. Translating gives CASSQSGEQYF.

This clone was detected only a few times. This chain joins TRBV5-4 and TRBJ1-5; D perhaps matches TRBD1 (5 bases). Trimming removed 7 bases at V and 2 bases at J, with 19 bases between. Germline loops: CDR1 SGHNT, CDR2 YYREEE (reference sequence). The CDR3 has 16 amino acids. The CDR3 nucleotides are TGTGCCAGCCCCCCGGAGACAGTGTCGGGCAATCAGCCCCAGCATTTT. It specifies CASPPETVSGNQPQHF.

The genes are TRBV19 and TRBJ2-3; no clear D. Trimming stripped 3 bases from V and 6 bases from J, with 7 bases between. CDR1 is LNHDA and CDR2 is SQIVND in the germline V gene (reference sequence). The CDR3 length is 12 residues. CDR3 amino acids: CASSILPDTQYF. CDR3 DNA sequence: TGTGCCAGTAGTATCCTCCCCGATACGCAGTATTTT. Using reference TRBV19 and TRBJ2-3 for the parts outside the CDR3, the full variable domain is DGGITQSPKYLFRKEGQNVTLSCEQNLNHDAMYWYRQDPGQGLRLIYYSQIVNDFQKGDIAEGYSVSREKKESFPLTVTSAQKNPTAFYLCASSILPDTQYFGPGTRLTVL.

The genes are TRBV14 and TRBJ2-5, with D perhaps matching TRBD1 (6 bases). The CDR3 length is 17 residues. Per germline, CDR1 SGHDN and CDR2 FVKESK. Trimming removed 4 bases from V and 1 base from J, with 19 bases in between. CDR3 protein: CASSPLGTQGFQETQYF. The CDR3 bases are TGTGCCAGCAGCCCATTAGGGACACAAGGGTTCCAAGAGACCCAGTACTTC.

The table lists this clone with a few counts. This chain links TRBV12-5 with TRBJ2-5; the match to TRBD2 covers 8 bases. V lost 3 bases to trimming and J lost 7 bases; unmatched junction nucleotides: 4. CDR3 size: 13 residues. Germline loops: CDR1 LGHNT, CDR2 FRNRAP. CDR3 nucleotides: TGTGCTAGTGGTTTTATACGGGGGGGGACCCAGTACTTC. It is translated as CASGFIRGGTQYF.

V usage is TRBV27 and J usage is TRBJ2-1; D is perhaps TRBD1 (6 bases). Germline assignment: CDR1 MNHEY and CDR2 SMNVEV (reference sequence). V was clipped by 3 bases and J by 8 bases, with 11 bases between them. This CDR3 has 13 residues. The DNA of the CDR3 is TGTGCCAGCAGTTTTGGGACAAACGATGAGCAGTTCTTC. This sequence encodes CASSFGTNDEQFF.

The V call is TRBV7-3, the J call TRBJ2-1; tentatively, D is TRBD1 (6 bases). Germline V gene sequence: CDR1 SGHTA, CDR2 FQGTGA. The CDR3 totals 16 residues. The V and J ends lost 5 bases and 10 bases respectively, with 24 bases between them. The CDR3 sequence: CASSQNVRGPVGEQFF. In nucleotides, the CDR3 is TGTGCCAGCAGCCAAAACGTCAGGGGCCCGGTGGGGGAGCAGTTCTTC.

This chain connects TRBV10-3 to TRBJ1-1, with 7 positions matching TRBD1. V shed 2 bases and J 10 bases; nucleotides not matched to a gene: 1. Germline values: CDR1 ENHRY, CDR2 SYGVKD. This CDR3 contains 11 residues. Here the CDR3 DNA reads TGTGCCATCAGTGAGGCAGGGGGAGCTTTCTTT. The encoded protein is CAISEAGGAFF.

This clone was seen a handful of times. The V and J genes are TRBV19 and TRBJ1-5, with 7 bases matching TRBD1. V shed 5 bases and J 9 bases; nucleotides not matched to a gene: 10. Germline values: CDR1 LNHDA, CDR2 SQIVND (reference sequence). This CDR3 has 14 residues. CDR3 DNA sequence: TGTGCCAGTAGTCCGGAGGACAGGTTGAGGCCCCAGCATTTT. The encoded protein is CASSPEDRLRPQHF.

The chain couples TRBV11-1 to TRBJ2-7, with 7 bases identical to TRBD2. This CDR3 is built from 15 residues. Germline lookup yields CDR1 SGHAT and CDR2 FQDESV (reference sequence). Losses at the gene ends were 5 bases for V and 0 bases for J; bases not matched to a gene: 7. Here the CDR3 reads CASSPGTKNSYEQYF. In nucleotides, the CDR3 is TGTGCCAGCAGCCCCGGGACTAAAAACTCCTACGAGCAGTACTTC.

The rearrangement links TRBV18 to TRBJ2-1; D possibly corresponds to TRBD2 (5 bases). Germline-derived CDR1 and CDR2 are KGHSH and LQKENI. This CDR3 region has 13 residues. V lost 0 bases to trimming and J lost 8 bases, with 8 bases between them. CDR3 nucleotide sequence: TGTGCCAGCTCACCACCCGGGATGGATGAGCAGTTCTTC. Its translation is CASSPPGMDEQFF. The whole variable domain, remainder taken from reference TRBV18 and TRBJ2-1, is NAGVMQNPRHLVRRRGQEARLRCSPMKGHSHVYWYRQLPEEGLKFMVYLQKENIIDESGMPKERFSAEFPKEGPSILRIQQVVRGDSAAYFCASSPPGMDEQFFGPGTRLTVL.

In regard to this clone: The junction does not match germline at one end; this may be a read error. The rearrangement links TRBV6-5 to TRBJ2-5, with a tentative D call TRBD1 (5 bases). The germline CDR1 and CDR2 sequences are MNHEY and SVGAGI. The CDR3 runs 13 residues. CDR3 sequence reads: CASSYGREEIQYF. In nucleotides, the CDR3 is TGTGCCAGCAGTTATGGCAGGGAAGAGATCCAGTACTTC.

In its sample, this clone was seen once. The chain is built from TRBV6-5 and TRBJ2-3; 10 nucleotides agree with TRBD1. The germline V gene has CDR1 MNHEY and CDR2 SVGAGI. CDR3 size: 14 residues. The V gene end was trimmed by 6 bases and the J gene end by 7 bases; junction bases not matched to a gene: 7. CDR3 DNA sequence: TGTGCCAGCAGCTCCGGACAGGGGGGGTATACGCAGTATTTT. Amino acids: CASSSGQGGYTQYF.

The J gene is TRBJ2-7, the V gene TRBV10-3; TRBD2 agrees at 10 bases. Germline lookup yields CDR1 ENHRY and CDR2 SYGVKD. J gave up 2 bases and V 6 bases, and 7 bases lay outside the gene matches. This CDR3 is built from 15 residues. The DNA for the CDR3 is TGTGCCATCAGGGCCACCGGGACTAGCGCCTACGAGCAGTACTTC. It is translated as CAIRATGTSAYEQYF.

The chain carries TRBV7-2 and TRBJ1-1, with unresolved D. Germline V gives CDR1 SGHTA, CDR2 FQGNSA. The CDR3 loop spans 12 amino acids. Trimming left V 4 bases short and J 4 bases short, with 7 bases between. The DNA for the CDR3 is TGTGCCAGCAGCTACTTAGCCACTGAAGCTTTCTTT. Translated, it gives CASSYLATEAFF. Combining the CDR3 with reference TRBV7-2 and TRBJ1-1 gives the whole variable domain GAGVSQSPSNKVTEKGKDVELRCDPISGHTALYWYRQSLGQGLEFLIYFQGNSAPDKSGLPSDRFSAERTGGSVSTLTIQRTQQEDSAVYLCASSYLATEAFFGQGTRLTVV.

This chain connects TRBV30 to TRBJ2-3; D is ambiguous. Germline lookup yields CDR1 GTSNPN and CDR2 SVGIG (reference sequence). The ends were cut back, 3 bases at V and 0 bases at J, with 13 bases in the middle. The CDR3 extends over 15 amino acids. The CDR3 is CAWSPQSQSTDTQYF. The CDR3 bases are TGTGCCTGGAGCCCCCAAAGCCAAAGCACAGATACGCAGTATTTT.

The V and J genes are TRBV15 and TRBJ2-2; TRBD2 matches at 8 bases. V trimming: 0 bases; J trimming: 6 bases; junction bases outside the gene matches: 3. From germline, CDR1 is LNHNV and CDR2 YYDKDF (reference sequence). The CDR3 loop spans 15 amino acids. The CDR3 spells CATSRDFGGAGELFF. The CDR3 DNA reads as TGTGCCACCAGCAGAGATTTCGGGGGGGCCGGGGAGCTGTTTTTT.

V usage is TRBV5-6 and J usage is TRBJ2-4, with D unclear. Trimming took off 2 bases at V and 4 bases at J, with 13 bases between the two ends. Looked up from germline, CDR1 is SGHDT and CDR2 is YYEEEE. The CDR3 spans 15 residues. The CDR3 DNA is TGTGCCAGCAGCTTTGTCCCTTCGGGTAAAAACATTCAGTACTTC. It encodes CASSFVPSGKNIQYF. Looking up the rest from reference TRBV5-6 and TRBJ2-4 gives the full variable domain: DAGVTQSPTHLIKTRGQQVTLRCSPKSGHDTVSWYQQALGQGPQFIFQYYEEEERQRGNFPDRFSGHQFPNYSSELNVNALLLGDSALYLCASSFVPSGKNIQYFGAGTRLSVL.

This sequence joins TRBV28 and TRBJ2-7; tentative D call: TRBD1 (6 bases). Germline V gene sequence: CDR1 MDHEN, CDR2 SYDVKM. The CDR3 contains 17 residues. Trimming removed 8 bases at V and 2 bases at J, with 25 bases between. The CDR3 region has the DNA TGTGCCAGCTCAGATGTAAGGGGAAGGAACAGGGCCTACGAGCAGTACTTC. Its translation is CASSDVRGRNRAYEQYF.

This chain uses TRBV4-3 with TRBJ2-1; 9 positions match TRBD2. V dropped 0 bases and J dropped 7; count of bases not matched to a gene: 13. This CDR3 is built from 18 residues. The V gene's germline CDR1 is LGHNA and CDR2 YSLEER. Here the CDR3 reads CASSQDGERGGRGNEQFF. The CDR3 nucleotides are TGCGCCAGCAGCCAAGATGGGGAGCGTGGCGGGAGGGGGAATGAGCAGTTCTTC.

J is TRBJ2-5 and V is TRBV6-1, with TRBD2 matching 8 bases. Trimming took 2 bases from V and 5 from J; bases not matched to a gene: 10. Germline V lookup: CDR1 MNHNS, CDR2 SASEGT. The CDR3 is 16 amino acids. CDR3 sequence reads: CASSESGKRERETQYF. The DNA for the CDR3 is TGTGCCAGCAGTGAATCAGGGAAGCGGGAGAGGGAGACCCAGTACTTC.

The rearrangement joins TRBV9 to TRBJ2-7, with D possibly TRBD2 on 7 matching bases. The CDR3 runs 15 residues. CDR1 is SGDLS and CDR2 is YYNGEE in the germline V gene. Trimming shortened V by 0 bases and J by 4 bases, and 14 bases separated the two germline ends. CDR3 residues: CASSVGPGGVYEQYF. The CDR3 nucleotides are TGTGCCAGCAGCGTAGGGCCGGGGGGCGTATACGAGCAGTACTTC.

The V call is TRBV15, the J call TRBJ2-1, with 7 bases matching TRBD2. Germline lookup yields CDR1 LNHNV and CDR2 YYDKDF (reference sequence). Germline trimming cut 6 bases from V and 2 bases from J; bases unmatched to any gene: 1. This CDR3 has 13 residues. CDR3 nucleotide sequence: TGTGCCACCAGTGGGGGGGCCTACAATGAGCAGTTCTTC. Protein product: CATSGGAYNEQFF. The full variable domain, with the rest looked up from reference TRBV15 and TRBJ2-1, is DAMVIQNPRYQVTQFGKPVTLSCSQTLNHNVMYWYQQKSSQAPKLLFHYYDKDFNNEADTPDNFQSRRPNTSFCFLDIRSPGLGDTAMYLCATSGGAYNEQFFGPGTRLTVL.

The chain couples TRBV5-6 to TRBJ1-1; D is ambiguous. CDR1 and CDR2 from the germline V gene are SGHDT and YYEEEE. The CDR3 is 12 amino acids. Trimming removed 0 bases from V and 10 bases from J, with 10 bases in between. The CDR3 here is CASSLGGPGAFF. The CDR3 DNA reads as TGTGCCAGCAGCTTGGGAGGGCCTGGAGCTTTCTTT.

V and J are TRBV7-8 and TRBJ1-2; TRBD1 might be the D (6 bases). This CDR3 has 15 amino acids. Germline V CDR1 and CDR2: SGHVS, FQNEAQ. Trimming shortened V by 5 bases and J by 8 bases, and 21 bases separated the two germline ends. The CDR3 sequence is CASSLTDGQLGGYTF. CDR3 coding DNA: TGTGCCAGCAGCCTGACGGACGGACAGCTTGGCGGCTACACCTTC.

The CDR3 DNA is TGTGCCAGCAGCGCCGGGAGCTCCTACGAGCAGTACTTC. It encodes CASSAGSSYEQYF. The chain combines TRBV9 with TRBJ2-7; the D gene is possibly TRBD2 (6 bases). Trimming cost V 3 bases and J 0 bases, with 7 bases left between them. This CDR3 region has 13 residues. Germline V gene sequence: CDR1 SGDLS, CDR2 YYNGEE. The complete variable domain, with remaining parts taken from reference TRBV9 and TRBJ2-7, reads DSGVTQTPKHLITATGQRVTLRCSPRSGDLSVYWYQQSLDQGLQFLIQYYNGEERAKGNILERFSAQQFPDLHSELNLSSLELGDSALYFCASSAGSSYEQYFGPGTRLTVT.

The chain has TRBV6-5 and TRBJ1-5; D is uncertain. CDR1 MNHEY and CDR2 SVGAGI come from the germline V gene. V gave up 6 bases and J gave up 4 bases, with 10 bases separating them. The CDR3 runs 13 residues. CDR3 protein: CASRNQQNQPQHF. DNA of the CDR3: TGTGCCAGCAGAAATCAACAAAATCAGCCCCAGCATTTT.

This clone has a single count. The rearrangement joins TRBV7-9 to TRBJ2-5; 10 nucleotides align to TRBD1. V shed 2 bases, J shed 2 bases, and the junction held 5 bases outside the gene matches. The germline gives CDR1 SEHNR, CDR2 FQNEAQ (reference sequence). The CDR3 sequence is 16 residues long. In nucleotides, the CDR3 is TGTGCCAGCAGCTTAACAGACAGGGGGCTTCAAGAGACCCAGTACTTC. Its protein is CASSLTDRGLQETQYF.